This TCR beta chain was observed in a study of blood T cell repertoires in COVID-19. The wider study: Both acute and convalescent COVID-19 samples were obtained from the United States, Italy and Spain. PBMCs, B-cell-depleted T cells, or T cells provided the cDNA or gDNA that made up the material.

Source study methods: Cell counts per sample came from amplifying reference gene primers. The repertoire was sequenced with immunoSEQ multiplex PCR; TCRdb's copy has only in-frame clones and lacks some. From that table come the V and J calls and clone size; the DNA was used to work out D and trimming. This sample yields about 320,000 clones, of which around 83% are seen a single time; about 1.2% belongs to the top ten. Germline CDR1 reads MNHEY; CDR2 reads SVGAGI. V was clipped by 6 bases and J by 6 bases; unmatched bases: 8. CDR3 length: 15 amino acids. This TCR was sampled from a woman between 45 and 65 years old with acute or convalescent COVID-19. Sequencing was done on a sample of peripheral blood. The rearrangement links TRBV6-5 to TRBJ2-1; 10 bases are a match to TRBD1. The CDR3 sequence: CASRPGQGTLNEQFF. CDR3 nucleotide sequence: TGTGCCAGCAGACCGGGACAGGGGACCCTCAATGAGCAGTTCTTC.